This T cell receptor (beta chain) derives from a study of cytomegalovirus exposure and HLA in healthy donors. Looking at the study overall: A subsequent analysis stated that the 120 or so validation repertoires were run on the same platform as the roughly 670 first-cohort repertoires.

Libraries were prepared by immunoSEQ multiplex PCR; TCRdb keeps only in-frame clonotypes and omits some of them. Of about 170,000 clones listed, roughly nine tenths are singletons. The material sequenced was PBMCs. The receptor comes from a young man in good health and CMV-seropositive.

In DNA form, the CDR3 reads TGTGCCAGCAGCTGGAGAACCGGTACATACGAGCAGTACTTC. This translates into CASSWRTGTYEQYF. The genes are TRBV7-2 and TRBJ2-7; the D is unclear. The CDR3 contains 14 residues. Per germline, CDR1 SGHTA and CDR2 FQGNSA. V was clipped by 4 bases and J by 4 bases, with 14 bases between them.